The clone carrying this T cell receptor (beta chain) occurred once. Authors' data handling: Estimation of nucleated cell counts relied on the amplification of reference gene primers. The data were produced by immunoSEQ multiplex PCR, yet TCRdb's version contains in-frame clones alone and is incomplete. That table gives V, J and clone size, and the DNA gave D and trimming. The sample records about 120,000 clones, around nine tenths being singletons. This sample was included in a study of blood T cell repertoires in COVID-19. Whole-study context: Sites in the United States, Italy and Spain provided acute and convalescent COVID-19 samples. In each case, the material was cDNA or gDNA derived from T cells, B-cell-depleted T cells, or PBMCs.

CDR1 and CDR2 (germline): SQVTM, ANQGSEA. J was trimmed by 4 bases and V by 7 bases; bases with no gene match: 10. The CDR3 consists of 14 residues. The clonotype comes from a woman between 50 and 59 years old with active or convalescent COVID-19. The sample taken for sequencing was peripheral blood. This rearrangement joins TRBV29-1 to TRBJ2-7; 10 bases align to TRBD1. In DNA, the CDR3 is TGCAGCGCCACCCCCGGGACAGGGGTTTACGAGCAGTACTTC. Translated, it gives CSATPGTGVYEQYF.